The 24 T cell receptor beta chains presented below share a single source sample, sequenced in a study of post-analysis software for immune sequencing data. Study-level findings and limits: When patients were compared with controls, about five TRBV segments were more frequent, TRBV5-6, TRBV5-1 and TRBV20-1 among them.

Their recognized antigens are unknown. The authors incorporated unique molecular identifiers into the TCR beta cDNA libraries. TCRdb re-derived calls from the PCR reads in MiXCR, one entry per CDR3 protein. The data hold a few hundred thousand distinct CDR3 sequences, with 35% to 45% observed a single time. The sequenced sample was blood. All receptors derive from a girl aged 10-17 years with multiple sclerosis.

There are many counts of this clonotype. CDR3 coding DNA: TGTGCCAGCAGTGAAGGATCCGCAGAGTACAATGAGCAGTTCTTC. The encoded protein is CASSEGSAEYNEQFF. The V gene is TRBV2, the J gene TRBJ2-1; D not resolved. Germline CDR1 and CDR2: SNHLY and FYNNEI. The V end lost 1 base, the J end lost 4 bases, and 11 bases lay between the germline ends. The CDR3 is made up of 15 amino acids. The complete variable domain, with remaining parts taken from reference TRBV2 and TRBJ2-1, reads EPEVTQTPSHQVTQMGQEVILRCVPISNHLYFYWYRQILGQKVEFLVSFYNNEISEKSEIFDDQFSVERPDGSNFTLKIRSTKLEDSAMYFCASSEGSAEYNEQFFGPGTRLTVL.

The chain carries TRBV6-5 and TRBJ2-3, with 12 bases matching TRBD2. The germline V gene encodes CDR1 MNHEY and CDR2 SVGAGI. The V gene end was trimmed by 0 bases and the J gene end by 4 bases; junction bases not matched to a gene: 2. The CDR3 is 16 amino acids. CDR3 loop: CASSYSTSGSSDTQYF. DNA of the CDR3: TGTGCCAGCAGTTACTCGACTAGCGGGAGTTCAGATACGCAGTATTTT.

Notes on this clonotype: A much larger clone sits a single nucleotide away, making a read error possible. CDR3 in amino acids: CASSLQARDEPFF. DNA of the CDR3: TGTGCCAGTAGTCTACAGGCGCGGGATGAGCCGTTCTTC. The chain is built from TRBV19 and TRBJ2-1; tentatively, D is TRBD2 (6 bases). The CDR3 extends over 13 amino acids. Germline loops: CDR1 LNHDA, CDR2 SQIVND (reference sequence).

This clonotype was seen repeatedly, ten times or more. The rearrangement links TRBV29-1 to TRBJ1-2; D unresolved. Trimming took 5 bases from V and 8 from J, leaving 15 bases between them. Germline-derived CDR1 and CDR2 are SQVTM and ANQGSEA. There are 12 residues in the CDR3. DNA of the CDR3: TGCAGCGTTAAGACTGGCCCGGGGGGCTACACCTTC. Translating it yields CSVKTGPGGYTF.

This clonotype was seen once. The chain carries TRBV6-5 and TRBJ2-1; D unresolved. V was trimmed by 0 bases and J by 0 bases, leaving 6 bases between them. The CDR3 runs to 15 residues. Germline CDR1 MNHEY, CDR2 SVGAGI. The CDR3 loop is CASSYSVSSYNEQFF. The CDR3 region has the DNA TGTGCCAGCAGTTACTCGGTTAGCTCCTACAATGAGCAGTTCTTC.

This clonotype was seen many times. The chain links TRBV7-3 to TRBJ1-1; a possible D gene is TRBD1 (6 bases). Germline CDR1 and CDR2: SGHTA and FQGTGA. V lost 5 bases to trimming and J lost 0 bases, with 16 bases between them. The CDR3 contains 16 residues. As DNA, the CDR3 is TGTGCCAGCAGCACTGGGCTCGGGGACATGAACACTGAAGCTTTCTTT. This codes for CASSTGLGDMNTEAFF.

Of note for this clonotype: A much larger clone is a single base away; this may be a read error. Because it lacks the conserved phenylalanine or tryptophan at the end, this CDR3 is likely a read error. V and J are TRBV11-2 and TRBJ2-5, with D possibly being TRBD1 (7 bases). Germline assignment: CDR1 SGHAT and CDR2 FQNNGV. Trimming pared 3 bases from V and 3 bases from J, leaving 11 bases between. The CDR3 extends over 14 amino acids. Here the CDR3 reads CASSFRGVEETQYV. The CDR3 DNA reads as TGTGCCAGCAGCTTCAGGGGGGTTGAAGAGACCCAGTACGTC.

This clonotype was counted many times. The chain has TRBV6-2 or TRBV6-3 and TRBJ2-7; D ambiguous. The V end lost 4 bases, the J end lost 5 bases, and 18 bases lay between the germline ends. Germline V lookup: CDR1 MNHEY, CDR2 SVGEGT. The CDR3 spans 15 residues. The CDR3 nucleotides are TGTGCCAGCAGTTGGTTAGACGGATTCGTGAACGAGCAGTACTTC. It codes for CASSWLDGFVNEQYF.

This clonotype came up a few times. The rearrangement links TRBV28 to TRBJ2-1, with TRBD2 matching over 10 bases. The CDR3 consists of 14 residues. With V trimmed by 6 bases and J by 9 bases, 8 bases remained unmatched. Germline V gene sequence: CDR1 MDHEN, CDR2 SYDVKM. The CDR3 bases are TGTGCCAGCAGACTAGCGGGATCTGCTAGTGAGCAGTTCTTC. Encoded protein: CASRLAGSASEQFF. The whole variable domain, remainder taken from reference TRBV28 and TRBJ2-1, is DVKVTQSSRYLVKRTGEKVFLECVQDMDHENMFWYRQDPGLGLRLIYFSYDVKMKEKGDIPEGYSVSREKKERFSLILESASTNQTSMYLCASRLAGSASEQFFGPGTRLTVL.

The chain carries TRBV28 and TRBJ2-1; D gene unclear. V shed 5 bases and J shed 0 bases, with 8 bases lying between them. Germline CDR1 MDHEN, CDR2 SYDVKM. This CDR3 contains 14 residues. The CDR3 reads CASSRSSSYNEQFF. In DNA form, the CDR3 reads TGTGCCAGCAGTCGATCCAGCTCCTACAATGAGCAGTTCTTC. Filled out from reference TRBV28 and TRBJ2-1, the complete variable domain reads DVKVTQSSRYLVKRTGEKVFLECVQDMDHENMFWYRQDPGLGLRLIYFSYDVKMKEKGDIPEGYSVSREKKERFSLILESASTNQTSMYLCASSRSSSYNEQFFGPGTRLTVL.

The V gene is TRBV27, the J gene TRBJ2-2, with D unresolved. Trimming pared 2 bases from V and 1 base from J, leaving 5 bases between. The CDR3 extends over 14 amino acids. Germline CDR1 reads MNHEY; CDR2 reads SMNVEV (reference sequence). CDR3 nucleotides: TGTGCCAGCAGTTTAAACAGGAACACCGGGGAGCTGTTTTTT. Translation: CASSLNRNTGELFF.

This clonotype has just a few counts. The V call is TRBV3-1, the J call TRBJ2-2; D is uncertain. The V and J ends lost 5 bases and 6 bases respectively, with 10 bases between them. Germline lookup yields CDR1 LGHDT and CDR2 YNNKEL (reference sequence). The CDR3 contains 13 residues. The CDR3 DNA follows: TGTGCCAGCAGCTGGTCCGCTGCCGGGGAGCTGTTTTTT. Amino acids: CASSWSAAGELFF. Filled out from reference TRBV3-1 and TRBJ2-2, the complete variable domain reads DTAVSQTPKYLVTQMGNDKSIKCEQNLGHDTMYWYKQDSKKFLKIMFSYNNKELIINETVPNRFSPKSPDKAHLNLHINSLELGDSAVYFCASSWSAAGELFFGEGSRLTVL.

This clonotype was counted many times. The V and J genes are TRBV28 and TRBJ2-5; D might be TRBD2 (5 bases). Germline CDR1 is MDHEN and CDR2 is SYDVKM. CDR3 length: 15 residues. Deletions cut 2 bases from V and 3 bases from J, with 13 bases between. This CDR3 is CASSLPADWKETQYF. CDR3 DNA sequence: TGTGCCAGCAGTTTACCCGCGGACTGGAAAGAGACCCAGTACTTC.

The V gene is TRBV24-1, the J gene TRBJ2-2; D perhaps matches TRBD2 (5 bases). This CDR3 has 15 residues. V was trimmed by 0 bases and J by 2 bases, leaving 6 bases between them. CDR1 and CDR2 from the germline V gene are KGHDR and SFDVKD. CDR3 nucleotide sequence: TGTGCCACCAGTGATTTGCGACTAAACACCGGGGAGCTGTTTTTT. Translating gives CATSDLRLNTGELFF.

The chain is built from TRBV2 and TRBJ2-5, with 11 nucleotides matching TRBD2. This CDR3 comprises 18 residues. V gave up 1 base and J gave up 5 bases; unmatched junction bases: 12. Germline V gene lookup returns CDR1 SNHLY and CDR2 FYNNEI. CDR3 DNA sequence: TGTGCCAGCAGTGAAGGAGCTAGCGGGAGGCCGAAATGGGAGACCCAGTACTTC. Protein: CASSEGASGRPKWETQYF.

This clonotype was seen only a few times. CDR3 protein: CASSPNDSIYTEAFF. The CDR3 DNA reads TGTGCCAGCAGCCCAAATGACAGTATTTACACTGAAGCTTTCTTT. This rearrangement joins TRBV12-3 or TRBV12-4 to TRBJ1-1; TRBD1 is a possible D gene (5 bases). The CDR3 is 15 residues long. Deletions cut 6 bases from V and 3 bases from J, with 17 bases between.

In this sample, this clonotype turned up many times. The chain recombines TRBV20-1 with TRBJ1-5; TRBD1 agrees at 9 bases. Germline trimming cut 0 bases from V and 5 bases from J; bases unmatched to any gene: 8. CDR3 length equals 16 residues. Germline V gives CDR1 DFQATT, CDR2 SNEGSKA (reference sequence). The CDR3 region has the DNA TGCAGTGCTAGAGAATCCGGGACAGGGTGGGATCAGCCCCAGCATTTT. Protein sequence: CSARESGTGWDQPQHF.

There are a few counts of this clonotype. V and J are TRBV20-1 and TRBJ1-2, with D maybe TRBD1 (5 bases). V was cut by 3 bases and J by 3 bases, with 14 bases left in between. This CDR3 comprises 14 residues. Germline V lookup: CDR1 DFQATT, CDR2 SNEGSKA (reference sequence). The CDR3 loop reads CSARDHGADYGYTF. DNA of the CDR3: TGCAGTGCTAGGGATCACGGGGCTGACTATGGCTACACCTTC.

This clonotype has only a few counts. A clone one base away is much larger, so this may be a read error. V gene TRBV6-5 combines with J gene TRBJ1-2; maybe TRBD1 (6 bases). Between the trimmed V and J ends, which lost 10 bases and 4 bases, there was a span of 22 bases. CDR3 length: 15 amino acids. Germline loops: CDR1 MNHEY, CDR2 SVGAGI. The CDR3 DNA reads as TGTGCCAACAGCCGAACTGCGGACAGCTCCTATGGCTACACCTTC. Translating it yields CANSRTADSSYGYTF.

This clonotype was picked up a small number of times. The chain links TRBV5-1 to TRBJ2-2; D is uncertain. Trimming removed 4 bases at V and 4 bases at J, with 20 bases between. Germline CDR1 reads SGHRS; CDR2 reads YFSETQ. The CDR3 loop spans 17 amino acids. This CDR3 is CASSIQSWASGTGELFF. The DNA for the CDR3 is TGCGCCAGCAGCATCCAGTCTTGGGCCTCTGGCACCGGGGAGCTGTTTTTT.

This clonotype has just one count. The genes are TRBV7-8 and TRBJ2-3; D ambiguous. The CDR3 has 14 amino acids. Trimming left V 5 bases short and J 4 bases short, with 13 bases between. Germline lookup yields CDR1 SGHVS and CDR2 FQNEAQ. Here the CDR3 reads CASSPSRVADTQYF. The CDR3 nucleotides are TGTGCCAGCAGCCCGTCTCGGGTCGCAGATACGCAGTATTTT.

This clonotype was observed a handful of times. The chain combines TRBV19 with TRBJ2-1, with a weak D call TRBD2 (6 bases). V was trimmed by 9 bases and J by 0 bases, leaving 21 bases between them. Germline values: CDR1 LNHDA, CDR2 SQIVND (reference sequence). The length of the CDR3 is 17 residues. The DNA for the CDR3 is TGTGCCAGCCGTGATTACCGTGGGGGGAGCTCCTACAATGAGCAGTTCTTC. This codes for CASRDYRGGSSYNEQFF.

This clonotype was seen more than once but under ten times. The chain combines TRBV20-1 with TRBJ2-4; a weak D match, TRBD1 (7 bases). This CDR3 region has 13 residues. Deletions cut 3 bases from V and 7 bases from J, with 13 bases between. CDR1 is DFQATT and CDR2 is SNEGSKA in the germline V gene (reference sequence). CDR3 nucleotides: TGCAGTGCTAGGTCACCAGGGGGGAACATTCAGTACTTC. This codes for CSARSPGGNIQYF.

This clonotype came up many times. This rearrangement joins TRBV7-8 to TRBJ2-3, with 13 nucleotides matching TRBD2. V lost 5 bases to trimming and J lost 6 bases; unmatched junction nucleotides: 8. Germline V gives CDR1 SGHVS, CDR2 FQNEAQ. The CDR3 has 16 amino acids. CDR3 protein: CASSPRTSGSKDTQYF. In nucleotides, the CDR3 is TGTGCCAGCAGCCCGCGGACTAGCGGGAGTAAGGATACGCAGTATTTT.